This T cell receptor (beta chain) was obtained from a study of graft-versus-host responses after intestinal transplantation. Study results and limitations: Patients with graft-donor T cell macrochimerism had high graft-versus-host to host-versus-graft clonal ratios in allografts.

J lost 6 bases, V lost 4 bases, and 7 bases had no gene match. Germline values: CDR1 SGHTS, CDR2 YDEGEE. The CDR3 is 13 residues long. As regards this clone: No antigen is known for it.

The table came from immunoSEQ multiplex PCR; TCRdb's copy has only in-frame clones and leaves some out. The sample carries some 81,000 clones, about 89% recorded once. The sample here was unstimulated CD4+ T cells sorted from spleen or lymph node cells, taken before intestinal transplant. The clonotype originates from a human donor who received an intestinal transplant. The V and J genes are TRBV5-8 and TRBJ2-7; 7 bases match TRBD2. The CDR3 reads CASSPRREGEQYF. The CDR3 region has the DNA TGTGCCAGCAGCCCGAGGAGGGAGGGCGAGCAGTACTTC.